This T cell receptor beta chain comes out of a study of shared clonotypes between healthy human individuals. Here immunoSEQ multiplex PCR was the method, and the copy in TCRdb shows in-frame clones only, minus some. Among around 700,000 clones, 55% to 75% were seen once, and the ten largest hold about 1.7%. Negatively enriched CD4+ T cells were divided by CD45RA into naive and memory. Germline-derived CDR1 and CDR2 are SGHDT and YYEEEE. Trimming took 1 base from V and 0 from J, leaving 11 bases between them. The CDR3 is 16 amino acids. This clone was observed once. Input material: memory CD4+ T cells sorted from blood. Subset reported: CD45RA-negative fraction. This receptor was identified in a woman aged 25-40 years in good health. The rearrangement links TRBV5-6 to TRBJ2-4; D might be TRBD2 (6 bases). The CDR3 DNA reads TGTGCCAGCAGCTTGTACCAGCGGGTAGCCAAAAACATTCAGTACTTC. It specifies CASSLYQRVAKNIQYF.